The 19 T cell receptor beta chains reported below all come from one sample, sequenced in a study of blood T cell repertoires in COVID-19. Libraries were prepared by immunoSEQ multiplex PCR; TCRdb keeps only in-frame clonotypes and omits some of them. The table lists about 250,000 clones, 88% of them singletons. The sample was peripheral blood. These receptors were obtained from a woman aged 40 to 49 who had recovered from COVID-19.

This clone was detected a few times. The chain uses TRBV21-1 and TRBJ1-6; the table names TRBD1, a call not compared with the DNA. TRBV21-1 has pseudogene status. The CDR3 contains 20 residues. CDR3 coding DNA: TGTGCCAGCAGCAATACCCCGGACACGGGTCCGAGCTCCTATAATTCACCCCTCCACTTT. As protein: CASSNTPDTGPSSYNSPLHF.

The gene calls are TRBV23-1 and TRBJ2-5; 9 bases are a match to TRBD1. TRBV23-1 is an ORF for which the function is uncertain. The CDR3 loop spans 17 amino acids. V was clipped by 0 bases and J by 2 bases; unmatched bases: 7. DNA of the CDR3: TGCGCCAGCAGTCAATCGGGACAGGGAAAGTCACAAGAGACCCAGTACTTC. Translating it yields CASSQSGQGKSQETQYF.

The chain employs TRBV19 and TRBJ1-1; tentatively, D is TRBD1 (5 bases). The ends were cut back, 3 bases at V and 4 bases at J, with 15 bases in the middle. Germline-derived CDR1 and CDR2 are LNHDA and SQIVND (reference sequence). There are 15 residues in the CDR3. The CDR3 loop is CASSIGTGVGTEAFF. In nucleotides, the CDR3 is TGTGCCAGTAGTATTGGGACGGGAGTAGGCACTGAAGCTTTCTTT.

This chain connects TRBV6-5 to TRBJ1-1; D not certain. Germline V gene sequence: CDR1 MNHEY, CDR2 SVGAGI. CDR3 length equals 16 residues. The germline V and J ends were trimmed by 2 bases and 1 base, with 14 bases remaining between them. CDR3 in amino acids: CASSYLRRSRNTEAFF. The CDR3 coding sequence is TGTGCCAGCAGTTACCTCCGAAGATCCAGGAACACTGAAGCTTTCTTT.

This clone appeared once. The CDR3 DNA is TGTGCCAGCAGCCCCCTGACTAGCGGGGTAGAGAATGAGCAGTTCTTC. It yields the protein CASSPLTSGVENEQFF. The chain carries TRBV7-9 and TRBJ2-1, with 11 bases fitting TRBD2. After removal of 5 bases from V and 7 bases from J, the junction contained 10 bases not matched to a gene. Per germline, CDR1 SEHNR and CDR2 FQNEAQ (reference sequence). CDR3 length: 16 residues.

The CDR3 reads CASRLVKRGASQETQYF. In DNA, the CDR3 is TGTGCAAGTCGCTTAGTAAAGCGGGGGGCTTCCCAAGAGACCCAGTACTTC. V and J are TRBV12-2 and TRBJ2-5; TRBD2 reflects the table's D call only, with no check against the DNA. TRBV12-2 is reported as a pseudogene. The CDR3 is 17 residues long.

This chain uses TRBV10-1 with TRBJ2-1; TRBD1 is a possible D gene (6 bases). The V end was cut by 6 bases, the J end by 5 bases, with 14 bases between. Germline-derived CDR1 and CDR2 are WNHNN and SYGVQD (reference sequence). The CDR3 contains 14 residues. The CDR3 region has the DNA TGCGCCAGCAGCCACAACACAGGGCACAATGAGCAGTTCTTC. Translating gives CASSHNTGHNEQFF.

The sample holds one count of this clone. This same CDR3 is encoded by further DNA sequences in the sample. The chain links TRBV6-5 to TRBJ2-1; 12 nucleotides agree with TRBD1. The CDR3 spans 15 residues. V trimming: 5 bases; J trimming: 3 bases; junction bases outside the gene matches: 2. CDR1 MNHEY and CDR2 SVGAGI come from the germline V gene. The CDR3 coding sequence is TGTGCCAGCAGTCGGGACAGGGGGCGCTACAATGAGCAGTTCTTC. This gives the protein CASSRDRGRYNEQFF.

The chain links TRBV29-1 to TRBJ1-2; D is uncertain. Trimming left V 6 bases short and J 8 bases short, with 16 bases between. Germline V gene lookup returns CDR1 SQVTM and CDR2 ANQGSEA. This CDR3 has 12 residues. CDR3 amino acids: CSVGEPPSGYTF. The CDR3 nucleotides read TGCAGCGTCGGGGAACCTCCGTCGGGCTACACCTTC.

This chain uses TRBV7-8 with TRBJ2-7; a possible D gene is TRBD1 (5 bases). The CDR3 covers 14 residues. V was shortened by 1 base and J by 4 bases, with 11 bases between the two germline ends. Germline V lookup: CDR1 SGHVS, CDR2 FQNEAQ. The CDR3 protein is CASSLVARAYEQYF. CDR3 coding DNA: TGTGCCAGCAGCTTAGTGGCCAGGGCGTACGAGCAGTACTTC.

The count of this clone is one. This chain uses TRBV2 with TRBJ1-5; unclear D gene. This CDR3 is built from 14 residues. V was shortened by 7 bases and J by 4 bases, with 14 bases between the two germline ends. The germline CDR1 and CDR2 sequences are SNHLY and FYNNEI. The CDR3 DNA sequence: TGTGCCAGCACCTACGAGCCGGGGAATCAGCCCCAGCATTTT. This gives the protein CASTYEPGNQPQHF.

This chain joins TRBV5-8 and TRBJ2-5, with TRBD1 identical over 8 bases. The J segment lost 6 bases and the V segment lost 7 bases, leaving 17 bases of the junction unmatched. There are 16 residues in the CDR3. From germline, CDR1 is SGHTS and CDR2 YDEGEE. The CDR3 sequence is CASCLTGGAVLKTQYF. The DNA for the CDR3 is TGTGCCAGCTGCCTAACAGGGGGTGCTGTTTTGAAGACCCAGTACTTC.

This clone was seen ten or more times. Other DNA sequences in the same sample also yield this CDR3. The CDR3 protein is CASSESGYQPQHF. The CDR3, as DNA: TGTGCCAGCAGTGAATCAGGGTATCAGCCCCAGCATTTT. The chain carries TRBV6-1 and TRBJ1-5; D is possibly TRBD1 (5 bases). Germline-derived CDR1 and CDR2 are MNHNS and SASEGT. The CDR3 is 13 residues long. The germline V and J ends were trimmed by 2 bases and 5 bases, with 7 bases remaining between them.

The CDR3 protein is CASSSGKDGYTF. The CDR3 DNA follows: TGTGCCAGCAGTTCAGGGAAAGATGGCTACACCTTC. The chain recombines TRBV6-5 with TRBJ1-2, with D possibly matching TRBD1 (5 bases). CDR1 and CDR2 from the germline V gene are MNHEY and SVGAGI. This CDR3 has 12 residues. V was clipped by 4 bases and J by 6 bases, with 9 bases between them.

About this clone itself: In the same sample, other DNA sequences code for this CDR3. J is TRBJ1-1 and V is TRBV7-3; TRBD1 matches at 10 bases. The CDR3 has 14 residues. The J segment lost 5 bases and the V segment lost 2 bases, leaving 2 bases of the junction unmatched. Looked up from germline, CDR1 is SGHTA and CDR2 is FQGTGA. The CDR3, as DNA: TGTGCCAGCAGCTTAGAGGGACAGGGGACTGAAGCTTTCTTT. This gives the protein CASSLEGQGTEAFF.

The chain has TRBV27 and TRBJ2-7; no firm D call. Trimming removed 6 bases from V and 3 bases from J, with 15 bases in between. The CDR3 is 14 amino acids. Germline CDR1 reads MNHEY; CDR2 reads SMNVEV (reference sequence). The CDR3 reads CASSPHGDNYEQYF. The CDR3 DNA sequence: TGTGCCAGCAGCCCGCACGGTGACAACTACGAGCAGTACTTC.

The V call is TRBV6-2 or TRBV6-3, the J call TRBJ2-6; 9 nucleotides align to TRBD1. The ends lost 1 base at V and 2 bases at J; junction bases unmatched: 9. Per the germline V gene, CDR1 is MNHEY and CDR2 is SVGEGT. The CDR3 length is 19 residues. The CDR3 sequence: CASSYLRQGVLAGANVLTF. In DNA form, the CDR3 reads TGTGCCAGCAGTTACTTACGACAGGGGGTACTAGCTGGGGCCAACGTCCTGACTTTC.

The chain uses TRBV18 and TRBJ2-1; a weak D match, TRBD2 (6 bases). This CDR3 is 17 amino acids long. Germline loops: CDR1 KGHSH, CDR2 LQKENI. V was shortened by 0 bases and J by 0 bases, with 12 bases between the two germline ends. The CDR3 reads CASSPPTGGGSYNEQFF. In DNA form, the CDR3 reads TGTGCCAGCTCACCACCAACCGGGGGTGGCTCCTACAATGAGCAGTTCTTC.

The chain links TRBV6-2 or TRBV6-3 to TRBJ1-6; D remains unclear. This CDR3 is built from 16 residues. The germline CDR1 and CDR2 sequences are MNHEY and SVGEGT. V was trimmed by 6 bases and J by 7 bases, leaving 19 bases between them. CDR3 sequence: CASSKSRTFSNSPLHF. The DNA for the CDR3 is TGTGCCAGCAGCAAATCCCGGACTTTTTCCAATTCACCCCTCCACTTT.